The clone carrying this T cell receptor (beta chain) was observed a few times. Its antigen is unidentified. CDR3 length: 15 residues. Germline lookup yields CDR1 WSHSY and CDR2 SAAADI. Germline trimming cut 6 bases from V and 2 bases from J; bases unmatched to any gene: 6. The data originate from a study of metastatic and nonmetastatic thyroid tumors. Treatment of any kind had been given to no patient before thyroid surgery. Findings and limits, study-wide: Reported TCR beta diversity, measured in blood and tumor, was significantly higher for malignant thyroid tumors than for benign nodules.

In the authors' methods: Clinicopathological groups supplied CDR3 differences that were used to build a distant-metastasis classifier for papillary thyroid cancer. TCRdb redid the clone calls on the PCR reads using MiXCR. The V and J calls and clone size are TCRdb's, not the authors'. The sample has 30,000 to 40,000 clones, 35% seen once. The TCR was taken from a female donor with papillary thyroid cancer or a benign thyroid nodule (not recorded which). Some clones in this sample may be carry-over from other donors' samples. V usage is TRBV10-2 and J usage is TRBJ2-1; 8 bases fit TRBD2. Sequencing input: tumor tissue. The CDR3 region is CASRPGGQPYNEQFF. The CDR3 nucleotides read TGCGCCAGCAGGCCGGGGGGGCAGCCCTACAATGAGCAGTTCTTC.